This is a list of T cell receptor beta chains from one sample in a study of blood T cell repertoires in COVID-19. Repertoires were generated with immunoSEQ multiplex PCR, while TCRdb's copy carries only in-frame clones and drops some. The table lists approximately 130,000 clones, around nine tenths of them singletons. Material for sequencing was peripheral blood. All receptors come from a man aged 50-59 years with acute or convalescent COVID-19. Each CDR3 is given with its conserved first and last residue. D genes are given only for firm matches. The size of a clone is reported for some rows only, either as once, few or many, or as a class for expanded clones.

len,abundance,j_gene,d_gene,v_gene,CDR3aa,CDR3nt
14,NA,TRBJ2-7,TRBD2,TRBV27,CASSDRGGPYEQYF,TGTGCCAGCAGCGATAGGGGAGGGCCTTACGAGCAGTACTTC
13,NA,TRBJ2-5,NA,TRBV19,CASSHQGRATQYF,TGTGCCAGCTCCCATCAGGGGAGGGCGACCCAGTACTTC
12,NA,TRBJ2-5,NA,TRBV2,CASTGVQETQYF,TGTGCCAGCACAGGCGTTCAAGAGACCCAGTACTTC
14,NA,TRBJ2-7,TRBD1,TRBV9,CASSATQGTNEQYF,TGTGCCAGCAGCGCCACACAGGGGACCAACGAGCAGTACTTC
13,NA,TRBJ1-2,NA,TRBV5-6,CASSLVGPWGYTF,TGTGCCAGCAGCTTGGTTGGCCCCTGGGGCTACACCTTC
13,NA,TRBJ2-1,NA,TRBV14,CASSHQGRDEQFF,TGTGCCAGCAGCCATCAGGGGAGGGATGAGCAGTTCTTC
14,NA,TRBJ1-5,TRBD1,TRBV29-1,CSVAGTGGGQPQHF,TGCAGCGTTGCCGGGACAGGGGGCGGTCAGCCCCAGCATTTT
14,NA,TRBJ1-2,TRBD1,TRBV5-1,CASSLGQANYGYTF,TGCGCCAGCAGCCTCGGACAGGCCAACTATGGCTACACCTTC
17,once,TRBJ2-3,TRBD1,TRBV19,CASSRKPGQGNADTQYF,TGTGCCAGTAGTAGAAAACCGGGACAGGGGAATGCGGATACGCAGTATTTT
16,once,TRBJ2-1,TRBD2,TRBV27,CASSLISGITNNEQFF,TGTGCCAGCAGTTTAATCAGCGGGATTACAAACAATGAGCAGTTCTTC
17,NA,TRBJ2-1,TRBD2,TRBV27,CASTLRPGLAGYNEQFF,TGTGCCAGCACCCTTAGACCGGGACTAGCGGGGTACAATGAGCAGTTCTTC
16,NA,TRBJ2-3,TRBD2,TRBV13,CASSLKLAANTDTQYF,TGTGCCAGCAGCTTAAAACTAGCGGCCAACACAGATACGCAGTATTTT
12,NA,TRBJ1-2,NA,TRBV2,CASSVGSGGYTF,TGTGCCAGCAGTGTCGGTTCAGGCGGCTACACCTTC
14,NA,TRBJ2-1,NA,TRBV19,CASSPGTQYNEQFF,TGTGCCAGTAGCCCCGGGACTCAATACAATGAGCAGTTCTTC
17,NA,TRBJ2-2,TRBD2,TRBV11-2,CASSLDPGLANTGELFF,TGTGCCAGCAGCTTAGATCCTGGACTAGCCAACACCGGGGAGCTGTTTTTT
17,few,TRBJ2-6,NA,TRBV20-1,CSASPPGGRSGANVLTF,TGCAGTGCTAGTCCCCCCGGAGGCCGCTCTGGGGCCAACGTCCTGACTTTC
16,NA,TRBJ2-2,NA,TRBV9,CASSSQMAINTGELFF,TGTGCCAGCAGCTCCCAGATGGCCATAAACACCGGGGAGCTGTTTTTT
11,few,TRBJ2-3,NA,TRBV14,CASSHGGTQYF,TGTGCCAGCAGCCACGGGGGTACGCAGTATTTT
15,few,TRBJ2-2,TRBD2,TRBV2,CASSDGLAATGELFF,TGTGCCAGCAGTGATGGGCTAGCGGCAACCGGGGAGCTGTTTTTT
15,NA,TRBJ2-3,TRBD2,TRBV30,CAWSELRERPDTQYF,TGTGCCTGGAGTGAGTTGCGGGAGAGACCAGATACGCAGTATTTT
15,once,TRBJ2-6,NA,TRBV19,CASSIIGAGANVLTF,TGTGCCAGTAGTATTATCGGGGCTGGGGCCAACGTCCTGACTTTC
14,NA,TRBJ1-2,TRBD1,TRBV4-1,CASSQADRGGGYTF,TGCGCCAGCAGCCAAGCGGACAGGGGAGGTGGCTACACCTTC
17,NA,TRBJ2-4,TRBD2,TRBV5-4,CASSLKTGGLAKNIQYF,TGTGCCAGCAGCTTGAAGACGGGGGGATTAGCCAAAAACATTCAGTACTTC
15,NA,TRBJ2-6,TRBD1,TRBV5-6,CASRTGASGANVLTF,TGTGCCAGCCGAACAGGGGCCTCTGGGGCCAACGTCCTGACTTTC
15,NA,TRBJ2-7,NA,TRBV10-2,CASSEPRGRAYEQYF,TGCGCCAGCAGTGAGCCCAGGGGACGAGCCTACGAGCAGTACTTC
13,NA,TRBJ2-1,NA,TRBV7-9,CASSLPGRREQFF,TGTGCCAGCAGCTTGCCCGGTCGGCGGGAGCAGTTCTTC
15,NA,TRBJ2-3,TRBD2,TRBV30,CAWSVRLAGPDTQYF,TGTGCCTGGAGTGTGCGGCTAGCGGGTCCAGATACGCAGTATTTT
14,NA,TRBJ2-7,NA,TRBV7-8,CASSIGGGSYEQYF,TGTGCCAGCAGCATCGGTGGGGGGTCCTACGAGCAGTACTTC
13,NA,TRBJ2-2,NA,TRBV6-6,CASSYGPAGELFF,TGTGCCAGCAGTTACGGCCCCGCCGGGGAGCTGTTTTTT
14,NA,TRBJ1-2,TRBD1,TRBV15,CATSRDRQGKGYTF,TGTGCCACCAGCAGAGATAGACAGGGGAAAGGCTACACCTTC
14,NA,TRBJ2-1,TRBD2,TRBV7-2,CASSSWTSGRVAVF,TGTGCCAGCAGCTCCTGGACTAGCGGGAGGGTGGCGGTCTTC
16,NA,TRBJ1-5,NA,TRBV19,CASSYRSHGSGQPQHF,TGTGCCAGTAGCTATAGATCCCACGGCAGCGGTCAGCCCCAGCATTTT
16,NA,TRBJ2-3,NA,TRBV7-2,CASSSPAGGRTDTQYF,TGTGCCAGCAGCTCCCCCGCAGGGGGGCGCACAGATACGCAGTATTTT
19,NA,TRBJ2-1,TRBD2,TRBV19,CASSPRQYLAGEPYNEQFF,TGTGCCAGTAGTCCACGCCAGTATTTAGCGGGAGAACCCTACAATGAGCAGTTCTTC
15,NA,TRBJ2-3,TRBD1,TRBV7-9,CASSLGDRDPDTQYF,TGTGCCAGCAGCTTAGGGGACAGGGACCCAGATACGCAGTATTTT
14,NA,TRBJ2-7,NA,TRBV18,CASSPRENSYEQYF,TGTGCCAGCTCCCCGCGGGAAAACTCCTACGAGCAGTACTTC
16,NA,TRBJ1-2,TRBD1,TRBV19,CASSRRDRGQNYGYTF,TGTGCCAGTAGTAGGCGGGACAGGGGGCAAAACTATGGCTACACCTTC
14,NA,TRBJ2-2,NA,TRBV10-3,CAISGTYNTGELFF,TGTGCCATCAGTGGGACATACAACACCGGGGAGCTGTTTTTT
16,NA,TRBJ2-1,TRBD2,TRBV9,CASSVSSGRAGNEQFF,TGTGCCAGCAGCGTCTCCAGCGGGAGGGCCGGAAATGAGCAGTTCTTC
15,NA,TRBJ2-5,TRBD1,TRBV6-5,CANSGGQGARETQYF,TGTGCCAACTCCGGTGGGCAGGGGGCGCGGGAGACCCAGTACTTC
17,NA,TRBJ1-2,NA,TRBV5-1,CASSLEYPDPRDYGYTF,TGCGCCAGCAGCTTGGAATACCCTGATCCGAGGGACTATGGCTACACCTTC
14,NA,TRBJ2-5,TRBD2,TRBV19,CASRELAGGETQYF,TGTGCCAGTAGGGAACTAGCGGGAGGAGAGACCCAGTACTTC
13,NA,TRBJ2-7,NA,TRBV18,CASSPGSSYEQYF,TGTGCCAGCTCACCAGGGAGCTCCTACGAGCAGTACTTC
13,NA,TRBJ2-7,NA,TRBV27,CASSFTVSYEQYF,TGTGCCAGCAGTTTTACGGTCTCCTACGAGCAGTACTTC
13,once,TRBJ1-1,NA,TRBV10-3,CAISDSVNTEAFF,TGTGCCATCAGTGATTCAGTGAACACTGAAGCTTTCTTT
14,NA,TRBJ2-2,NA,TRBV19,CASNLAENTGELFF,TGTGCCAGTAATTTAGCGGAGAACACCGGGGAGCTGTTTTTT
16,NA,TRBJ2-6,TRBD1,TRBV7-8,CASSPGQGVGANVLTF,TGTGCCAGCAGCCCGGGACAGGGGGTGGGGGCCAACGTCCTGACTTTC
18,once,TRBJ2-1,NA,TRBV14,CASSQDILALGLYNEQFF,TGTGCCAGCAGCCAAGATATACTAGCCCTGGGCCTATACAATGAGCAGTTCTTC
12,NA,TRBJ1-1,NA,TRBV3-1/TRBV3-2,CASSRLAQGAFF,TGTGCCAGCAGCCGACTGGCTCAGGGAGCTTTCTTT
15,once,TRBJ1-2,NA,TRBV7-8,CASSWAEGFIEGYTF,TGTGCCAGCAGCTGGGCCGAGGGATTTATCGAAGGCTACACCTTC
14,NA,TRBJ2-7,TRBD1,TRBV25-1,CASSGGQGAYEQYF,TGTGCCAGCAGTGGGGGACAGGGGGCCTACGAGCAGTACTTC
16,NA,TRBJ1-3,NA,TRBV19,CASSDPRGDSGNTIYF,TGTGCCAGTAGTGACCCCAGGGGAGACTCTGGAAACACCATATATTTT
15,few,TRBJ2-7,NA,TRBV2,CASSDFGREHYEQYF,TGTGCCAGCAGTGATTTCGGCAGGGAACACTACGAGCAGTACTTC
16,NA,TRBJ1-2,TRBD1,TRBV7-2,CASSVSGTGGNYGYTF,TGTGCCAGCAGCGTATCCGGGACAGGGGGCAACTATGGCTACACCTTC